This note documents a single TCR beta chain sequence. This clonotype was seen more than once but under ten times. Its antigen is still unknown. No base quality information exists; no much larger clone differs at one position. These data belong to a study of human T cells and chemical hapten exposure (TCRdb year 2021). General notes on the study: For sensitization, 2% DPC in acetone was applied to a roughly 2 cm by roughly 2 cm area of upper inner arm skin. Patients additionally received weekly therapeutic DPC doses to the scalp throughout the roughly 25-week study period. Patch testing was done on the upper back using Finn chambers containing 0.01% DPC, and results were scored after 6 days according to International Contact Dermatitis Research Group standards. The mostly female patient cohort included alopecia areata with under or over 50% scalp involvement, alopecia totalis and alopecia universalis. The libraries were sequenced as a pool, and the TCR yield per sample differed mostly because of small variations in library volumes within the pool. This study followed changes in the peripheral blood TCR repertoire in vivo during primary and secondary sensitization of alopecia patients to the hapten diphenylcyclopropenone (DPC). Blood was sampled from patients pre-sensitization (week 0) and at 2, 6 and about 24 weeks after DPC sensitization. Around 29 alopecia patients provided blood for TCR sequencing at one to four time points (pre-sensitization, 2, 6 and 24 weeks).

The time point label corresponds to: patch test 2, 6 weeks after DPC sensitization. According to the study, the label for this sample's treatment or condition signals: therapeutic diphenylcyclopropenone sensitization with weekly scalp DPC. At each patch-test visit, blood was drawn before the patch test was applied. To be eligible, patients had to be aged 18 to 70, diagnosed with alopecia and judged suitable for DPC therapy, while pregnant patients were excluded. Total RNA was isolated from unfractionated whole blood collected in Tempus Blood RNA tubes. General study outcomes and caveats: Repeated subsampling changed both the strength of the expansion versus patch-test correlation and the threshold at which the correlation became significant. All patients had alopecia, a presumed autoimmune disease, so their immune response might differ from that of healthy individuals. A positive correlation was found between the number of PT1 expanded TCRs and patch test score, with significance reached at thresholds 8, 16 and 32 but not 4. Expanded TCRs formed significantly more large CDR3 similarity clusters than pre-sensitization or healthy control sets, consistent with antigen-driven responses. The number of TCRs above 1 in 1000 frequency did not change with DPC sensitization; there was no evidence of global repertoire structure alterations.

The germline V gene yields LGHNA for CDR1 and YSLEER for CDR2. Clipping removes 0 bases from V and 0 bases from J, with 7 as the unmatched junction base count. The CDR3 goes from the cysteine to the phenylalanine over 18 residues. Just CDR3 DNA is preserved here, 54 bases in frame from base 1. Libraries were prepared through RACE. TCRdb shows the sequencer as NextSeq 500. Library preparation attached unique molecular identifiers to individual cDNA molecules for quantitative, reproducible TCR counting. For every blood RNA sample, sequencing covered both the TCR alpha and TCR beta chains. For the original study's pipeline: A median of around 96,000 TCRs per sample was observed, with a range of roughly 23,224 to 700,000. V, J and CDR3 annotation of the TCR reads was carried out using the Decombinator software suite. To make PS versus PT1 abundance plots, every sample was subsampled to the same number of TCRs (28,000). TCRs were defined as expanded if absent before sensitization and observed at least eight times at the 2-week time point. TCRdb passed the public sequencing reads through fastp at Q25 and MiXCR, retaining productive beta sequences. Each record represents a unique CDR3 protein, reported with the most common genes and DNA among its rows. The V and J calls reflect TCRdb's pipeline rather than the authors' work. A total of roughly 84,000 distinct CDR3 sequences appear in this sample, more than 9% of them only once. Of the sample, less than 5% is held by the ten largest clones.

This sequence was found in a woman aged 45-65 years with alopecia areata. Some clones in this sample may be carry-over from other donors' samples. The sequence links TRBV4-3 to TRBJ1-4; 7 junctional bases match TRBD1. The starting material was whole blood, obtained in connection with sensitization to the hapten diphenylcyclopropenone (DPC). The CDR3 amino acid sequence is: CASSQDWHRGATNEKLFF. In nucleotides, the sequence is TGCGCCAGCAGCCAAGATTGGCACAGGGGAGCAACTAATGAAAAACTGTTTTTT.